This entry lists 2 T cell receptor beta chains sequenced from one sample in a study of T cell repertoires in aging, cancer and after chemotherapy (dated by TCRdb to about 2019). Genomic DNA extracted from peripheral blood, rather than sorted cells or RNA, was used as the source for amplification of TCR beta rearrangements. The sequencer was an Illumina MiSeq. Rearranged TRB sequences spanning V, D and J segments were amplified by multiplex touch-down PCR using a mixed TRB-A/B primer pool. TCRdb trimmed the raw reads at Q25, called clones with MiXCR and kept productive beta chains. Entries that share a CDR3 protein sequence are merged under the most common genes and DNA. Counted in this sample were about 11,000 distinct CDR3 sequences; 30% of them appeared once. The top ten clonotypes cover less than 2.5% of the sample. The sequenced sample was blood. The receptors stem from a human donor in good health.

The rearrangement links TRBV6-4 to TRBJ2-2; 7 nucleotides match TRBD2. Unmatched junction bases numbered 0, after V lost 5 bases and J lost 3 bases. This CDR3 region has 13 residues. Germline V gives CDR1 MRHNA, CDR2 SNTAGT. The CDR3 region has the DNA TGTGCCAGCAGTAGCGGGGACACCGGGGAGCTGTTTTTT. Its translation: CASSSGDTGELFF.

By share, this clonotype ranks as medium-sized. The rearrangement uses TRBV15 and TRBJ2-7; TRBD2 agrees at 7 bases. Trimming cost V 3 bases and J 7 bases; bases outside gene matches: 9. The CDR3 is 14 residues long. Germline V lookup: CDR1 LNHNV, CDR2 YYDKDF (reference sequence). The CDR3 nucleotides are TGTGCCACCAGCAGCGAAAGGGAGGGGCGGGAGCAGTACTTC. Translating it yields CATSSEREGREQYF.